These T cell receptor beta chains were read from a single sample in a study of identical twins. Via MiXCR, TCRdb re-called the 5' RACE reads, giving one row per CDR3 protein. The sample contains roughly 630,000 distinct CDR3 sequences, roughly 7.2% of which appear only once. These data were also reused for a study on yellow fever vaccine responses in identical twins.

The sequenced sample consisted of PBMCs. The receptors stem from a woman between 18 and 29 years old in good health. Each CDR3 is given with its conserved first and last residue. The D gene is left open where the match is weak. Size is stated for part of the rows, as once, few or many counts, or as a class when the clone is expanded.

>-|few|TRBV15|TRBJ1-1
CATSRGRAPENTEAFF
TGTGCCACCAGCAGAGGCAGGGCCCCTGAGAACACTGAAGCTTTCTTT
>-|few|TRBV7-9|TRBJ2-5
CASSLGWSVETQYF
TGTGCCAGCAGCCTCGGGTGGAGCGTAGAGACCCAGTACTTC
>TRBD2|few|TRBV16|TRBJ2-7
CASSPRLAGGLEQYF
TGTGCCAGCAGCCCCCGACTAGCGGGAGGGCTTGAGCAGTACTTC
>-|-|TRBV6-1|TRBJ1-1
CASSVYGGEDYTEAFF
TGTGCCAGCAGTGTGTATGGAGGGGAGGATTACACTGAAGCTTTCTTT
>TRBD1|many|TRBV5-1|TRBJ2-3
CASSLDPGQGADTQYF
TGCGCCAGCAGCTTGGACCCGGGACAGGGTGCGGATACGCAGTATTTT
>-|few|TRBV24-1|TRBJ1-1
CATSDPQRTEAFF
TGTGCCACCAGTGATCCACAGCGGACCGAAGCTTTCTTT
>-|-|TRBV29-1|TRBJ1-1
CSAKQGNENTEAFF
TGCAGCGCCAAACAGGGAAATGAGAATACTGAAGCTTTCTTT
>-|-|TRBV12-3/TRBV12-4|TRBJ1-2
CASSYRVFLGYTF
TGTGCCAGCAGTTATAGGGTGTTCCTAGGCTACACCTTC
>-|many|TRBV7-2|TRBJ1-3
CASSLLSGTGNTIYF
TGTGCCAGCAGCTTATTGTCAGGAACTGGAAACACCATATATTTT
>-|few|TRBV28|TRBJ1-5
CASSFQTFNQPQHF
TGTGCCAGCAGTTTTCAAACGTTCAATCAGCCCCAGCATTTT
>-|few|TRBV9|TRBJ2-1
CASTRVESGNEQFF
TGTGCCAGCACCCGAGTGGAATCGGGCAATGAGCAGTTCTTC
>-|many|TRBV6-4|TRBJ2-1
CASSGTADYNEQFF
TGTGCCAGCAGTGGGACTGCCGACTACAATGAGCAGTTCTTC
>-|many|TRBV5-1|TRBJ2-3
CASSQTGDPSTDTQYF
TGCGCCAGCAGCCAAACAGGAGATCCTAGCACAGATACGCAGTATTTT
>-|-|TRBV19|TRBJ2-4
CATSPSSVNGHIQYF
TGTGCCACCTCCCCTTCGAGTGTGAATGGGCACATTCAGTACTTC
>TRBD2|many|TRBV12-3/TRBV12-4|TRBJ2-5
CASSLAWTSGRETQYF
TGTGCCAGCAGTTTAGCGTGGACTAGCGGGAGAGAGACCCAGTACTTC
>TRBD2|-|TRBV6-5|TRBJ2-1
CASSYSPLAGDYNEQFF
TGTGCCAGCAGTTACTCCCCTTTAGCGGGTGACTACAATGAGCAGTTCTTC
>-|-|TRBV5-1|TRBJ2-2
CASTTGAYTGELFF
TGCGCCAGCACCACTGGCGCCTACACCGGGGAGCTGTTTTTT
>-|many|TRBV11-3|TRBJ2-5
CASSSEVAQETQYF
TGTGCCAGCAGCTCGGAAGTAGCTCAAGAGACCCAGTACTTC